This T cell receptor beta chain derives from a study of blood T cell repertoires in COVID-19. Overall study: There were acute and convalescent COVID-19 samples, and they came from the United States, Italy and Spain.

CDR1 and CDR2 (germline): SGDLS, YYNGEE. The CDR3 has 16 residues. Trimming at V came to 0 bases and at J to 2 bases, leaving 1 base not matched to a gene. In the original processing: How many nucleated cells were present was estimated from reference gene primer amplification. Sequencing used immunoSEQ multiplex PCR; TCRdb keeps in-frame clones, though not all of them. The V and J calls and clone size come from that table; D and trimming were worked out from the DNA. The data show about 66,000 clones, with over 80% seen just once and 6% to 8% held by the top ten. Sample: peripheral blood. The receptor was isolated from a human donor in a cohort sampled during active COVID-19. The rearrangement joins TRBV9 to TRBJ2-5, with 13 nucleotides matching TRBD2. The CDR3 DNA is TGTGCCAGCAGCGTAGAACTAGCGGGGGGGCAAGAGACCCAGTACTTC. It encodes CASSVELAGGQETQYF.